This entry lists 22 T cell receptor beta chains sequenced from one sample in a study of blood T cell repertoires in COVID-19. The data were produced by immunoSEQ multiplex PCR, yet TCRdb's version contains in-frame clones alone and is incomplete. The sample consists of tens of thousands of clones, about four fifths of them appearing once. The sequencing sample was made of peripheral blood. These receptors were obtained from a human donor in a cohort sampled during active COVID-19.

This clone was detected a few times. The rearrangement links TRBV28 to TRBJ1-2, with D uncertain. The V and J ends lost 3 bases and 4 bases respectively, with 9 bases between them. CDR1 and CDR2 from the germline V gene are MDHEN and SYDVKM. CDR3 length equals 13 residues. CDR3 amino acids: CASSLAVIYGYTF. DNA for the CDR3: TGTGCCAGCAGTTTGGCCGTCATCTATGGCTACACCTTC.

The CDR3, as DNA: TGTGCCAGCAGCCTAAGAACAGGGGCGTACACTGAAGCTTTCTTT. Protein sequence: CASSLRTGAYTEAFF. The chain joins TRBV7-2 to TRBJ1-1; the match to TRBD1 covers 7 bases. The V and J ends lost 5 bases and 3 bases, in that order; junction bases with no gene match: 9. The CDR3 is made up of 15 amino acids. In germline, CDR1 is SGHTA, CDR2 FQGNSA.

The CDR3 DNA reads as TGCGCCAGCAGCTTCGGGACAGAAACCTACGAGCAGTACTTC. Residues: CASSFGTETYEQYF. The chain employs TRBV5-1 and TRBJ2-7, with 7 bases lining up with TRBD1. Germline V CDR1 and CDR2: SGHRS, YFSETQ. Trimming at V came to 2 bases and at J to 2 bases, leaving 4 bases not matched to a gene. CDR3 length: 14 amino acids.

The chain uses TRBV7-2 and TRBJ2-1, with TRBD2 identical over 7 bases. Germline-derived CDR1 and CDR2 are SGHTA and FQGNSA. The CDR3 covers 15 residues. V trimming: 5 bases; J trimming: 0 bases; junction bases outside the gene matches: 4. CDR3 region: CASSPGGSSYNEQFF. The DNA for the CDR3 is TGTGCCAGCAGCCCCGGGGGGAGCTCCTACAATGAGCAGTTCTTC.

V and J are TRBV5-6 and TRBJ2-5; 8 positions agree with TRBD2. Trimming at V came to 2 bases and at J to 5 bases, leaving 8 bases not matched to a gene. The germline CDR1 and CDR2 sequences are SGHDT and YYEEEE. This CDR3 contains 15 residues. CDR3 residues: CASSFGGGIGETQYF. The CDR3 region has the DNA TGTGCCAGCAGCTTTGGCGGGGGGATCGGTGAGACCCAGTACTTC.

The rearrangement joins TRBV5-6 to TRBJ2-2; D unclear. This CDR3 is 15 amino acids long. Germline V gene data show CDR1 as SGHDT and CDR2 as YYEEEE. The V end lost 1 base, the J end lost 0 bases, and 7 bases lay between the germline ends. The CDR3 loop reads CASSLTGANTGELFF. The CDR3 coding sequence is TGTGCCAGCAGCTTGACCGGAGCGAACACCGGGGAGCTGTTTTTT.

The rearrangement uses TRBV7-9 and TRBJ1-1; D uncertain. CDR1 is SEHNR and CDR2 is FQNEAQ in the germline V gene (reference sequence). The length of the CDR3 is 11 residues. The V end lost 8 bases, the J end lost 8 bases, and 12 bases lay between the germline ends. CDR3 protein: CASFKWPEAFF. DNA of the CDR3: TGTGCCAGCTTTAAGTGGCCGGAAGCTTTCTTT.

The rearrangement joins TRBV4-3 to TRBJ2-1; D might be TRBD1 (5 bases). The germline V gene encodes CDR1 LGHNA and CDR2 YSLEER. The V end lost 0 bases, the J end lost 16 bases, and 16 bases lay between the germline ends. The CDR3 contains 13 residues. CDR3 coding DNA: TGCGCCAGCAGCCAAGATACAGACAGCTCGTCCTTCTTC. This codes for CASSQDTDSSSFF.

This clone was seen just once. The chain has TRBV5-1 and TRBJ1-5; D is possibly TRBD1 (6 bases). The CDR3 has 15 amino acids. The germline V and J ends were trimmed by 0 bases and 7 bases, with 14 bases remaining between them. Germline V lookup: CDR1 SGHRS, CDR2 YFSETQ. CDR3 nucleotides: TGCGCCAGCAGCTTGGATTCAGGGGTGGGGCAGCCCCAGCATTTT. Amino acids: CASSLDSGVGQPQHF. The full variable domain, completed using reference TRBV5-1 and TRBJ1-5, is KAGVTQTPRYLIKTRGQQVTLSCSPISGHRSVSWYQQTPGQGLQFLFEYFSETQRNKGNFPGRFSGRQFSNSRSEMNVSTLELGDSALYLCASSLDSGVGQPQHFGDGTRLSIL.

The rearrangement links TRBV4-1 to TRBJ1-4; TRBD1 is a possible D gene (6 bases). Germline-derived CDR1 and CDR2 are MGHRA and YSYEKL. Trimming pared 2 bases from V and 6 bases from J, leaving 19 bases between. The CDR3 consists of 17 residues. The CDR3 sequence: CASSQRASGTSYEKLFF. The DNA of the CDR3 is TGCGCCAGCAGCCAAAGGGCATCAGGGACAAGCTATGAAAAACTGTTTTTT.

The rearrangement joins TRBV7-9 to TRBJ1-1; TRBD1 matches 8 bases. Germline CDR1 is SEHNR and CDR2 is FQNEAQ (reference sequence). The CDR3 loop spans 13 amino acids. V trimming: 6 bases; J trimming: 1 base; junction bases outside the gene matches: 1. This chain's CDR3 is CASRDRANTEAFF. The CDR3 DNA reads as TGTGCCAGCAGGGACAGGGCGAACACTGAAGCTTTCTTT.

V is TRBV11-3 and J is TRBJ2-2; D might be TRBD2 (6 bases). V lost 1 base and J 4 bases, leaving 16 bases between the germline ends. This CDR3 is 17 amino acids long. Germline loops: CDR1 SGHNT, CDR2 YENEEA. The chain's CDR3 is CASSLASTRRGTGELFF. As DNA, the CDR3 is TGTGCCAGCAGCTTAGCGTCAACACGGAGGGGCACCGGGGAGCTGTTTTTT. The full variable domain, in which reference TRBV11-3 and TRBJ2-2 provide the parts outside the CDR3, is EAGVVQSPRYKIIEKKQPVAFWCNPISGHNTLYWYLQNLGQGPELLIRYENEEAVDDSQLPKDRFSAERLKGVDSTLKIQPAELGDSAVYLCASSLASTRRGTGELFFGEGSRLTVL.

The rearrangement uses TRBV3-1 (or the pseudogene TRBV3-2) and TRBJ1-4; possible D gene TRBD1, 6 bases. Germline V gives CDR1 LGHDT, CDR2 YNNKEL (reference sequence). The CDR3 runs to 13 residues. The V and J ends lost 0 bases and 13 bases respectively, with 12 bases between them. The CDR3 sequence is CASSQDLGTLLFF. The CDR3 DNA sequence: TGTGCCAGCAGCCAAGATCTGGGGACATTACTGTTTTTT.

This clone was detected only a few times. The chain employs TRBV29-1 and TRBJ1-1; D might be TRBD1 (6 bases). Germline lookup yields CDR1 SQVTM and CDR2 ANQGSEA. This CDR3 contains 11 residues. Trimming removed 4 bases at V and 6 bases at J, with 9 bases between. The CDR3 DNA reads as TGCAGCGTTGGACAGGCATCTGAAGCTTTCTTT. Protein sequence: CSVGQASEAFF.

The chain has TRBV7-9 and TRBJ2-5; D perhaps matches TRBD2 (6 bases). This CDR3 region has 16 residues. Deletions cut 1 base from V and 2 bases from J, with 14 bases between. Germline lookup yields CDR1 SEHNR and CDR2 FQNEAQ (reference sequence). The CDR3 bases are TGTGCCAGCAGCTTAGAGGCGGCAGGAGGGCAAGAGACCCAGTACTTC. Translated, it gives CASSLEAAGGQETQYF.

The chain joins TRBV18 to TRBJ1-5, with D tentatively TRBD1 (6 bases). Germline V gene sequence: CDR1 KGHSH, CDR2 LQKENI. The V end was cut by 3 bases, the J end by 0 bases, with 12 bases between. The CDR3 covers 16 residues. The CDR3 region has the DNA TGTGCCAGCTCACCCTCGACAGGCCCTAGCAATCAGCCCCAGCATTTT. Translating it yields CASSPSTGPSNQPQHF.

The chain employs TRBV6-4 and TRBJ2-1, with D perhaps matching TRBD1 (6 bases). CDR1 and CDR2 from the germline V gene are MRHNA and SNTAGT. The CDR3 length is 19 residues. Trimming took 0 bases from V and 5 from J, leaving 23 bases between them. The CDR3, as DNA: TGTGCCAGCAGTGACTCGGGTACAGGGTATTTATTTCGAGACAATGAGCAGTTCTTC. Its translation is CASSDSGTGYLFRDNEQFF.

The chain has TRBV6-1 and TRBJ1-3, with TRBD1 identical over 7 bases. The CDR3 loop spans 17 amino acids. V was clipped by 0 bases and J by 5 bases; unmatched bases: 10. CDR1 and CDR2 (germline): MNHNS, SASEGT. Written as DNA, the CDR3 is TGTGCCAGCAGTGAAGCTATCCTCAGGGGGAGTAGAAACACCATATATTTT. Amino acid sequence: CASSEAILRGSRNTIYF.

The chain links TRBV7-2 to TRBJ2-1; 10 nucleotides line up with TRBD2. This CDR3 is built from 17 residues. J lost 7 bases, V lost 2 bases, and 11 bases had no gene match. CDR1 is SGHTA, CDR2 FQGNSA, per germline. Here the CDR3 DNA reads TGTGCCAGCAGCTTACTCCTAGCGGGGGACATCGGAAATGAGCAGTTCTTC. Its translation: CASSLLLAGDIGNEQFF.

The chain combines TRBV9 with TRBJ1-5; D might be TRBD1 (5 bases). V gave up 2 bases and J gave up 3 bases, with 12 bases separating them. This CDR3 is 15 amino acids long. The germline V gene has CDR1 SGDLS and CDR2 YYNGEE. CDR3 bases: TGTGCCAGCAGCGTCAGCGACAGCTACAATCAGCCCCAGCATTTT. Translated: CASSVSDSYNQPQHF.

The rearrangement uses TRBV6-5 and TRBJ2-7, with D maybe TRBD1 (5 bases). The CDR3 consists of 15 residues. CDR1 and CDR2 (germline): MNHEY, SVGAGI. Deletions cut 0 bases from V and 4 bases from J, with 13 bases between. CDR3 in amino acids: CASSYSQGRGYEQYF. CDR3 coding DNA: TGTGCCAGCAGTTACTCCCAGGGAAGGGGTTACGAGCAGTACTTC.

The rearrangement joins TRBV11-1 to TRBJ2-2; 7 nucleotides agree with TRBD2. J was trimmed by 8 bases and V by 1 base; bases with no gene match: 7. CDR3 size: 15 residues. The germline V gene encodes CDR1 SGHAT and CDR2 FQDESV (reference sequence). CDR3: CASSLEASGLGELFF. The CDR3 coding sequence is TGTGCCAGCAGCTTAGAGGCTAGCGGCTTAGGGGAGCTGTTTTTT.